The 32 T cell receptor beta chains in this list originate from one sample, sequenced in a study of blood T cell repertoires in COVID-19. Assay used: immunoSEQ multiplex PCR; TCRdb lists only in-frame clones, some missing. The data show fewer than 350,000 clones, approximately 91% seen once. Sequenced material: PBMCs or T cells enriched from blood (not recorded which). These receptors originate from a man between 60 and 75 years old who had recovered from COVID-19.

This sequence joins TRBV7-2 and TRBJ2-1; D is unresolved. Germline V gives CDR1 SGHTA, CDR2 FQGNSA. Trimming removed 7 bases at V and 9 bases at J, with 10 bases between. CDR3 length: 11 residues. In nucleotides, the CDR3 is TGTGCCAGCACCCTCCGGAGTGAGCAGTTCTTC. Amino acids: CASTLRSEQFF.

The rearrangement links TRBV4-2 to TRBJ2-1; 11 nucleotides line up with TRBD2. Germline V gene sequence: CDR1 LGHNA, CDR2 YNFKEQ. With V trimmed by 3 bases and J by 4 bases, 2 bases remained unmatched. The CDR3 totals 15 residues. The CDR3 region has the DNA TGTGCCAGCAGCCAGGGACTAGCGGCATACAATGAGCAGTTCTTC. It translates to CASSQGLAAYNEQFF.

This clone was counted a single time. V usage is TRBV6-2 or TRBV6-3 and J usage is TRBJ1-2, with D uncertain. Germline CDR1 is MNHEY and CDR2 is SVGEGT. The CDR3 sequence is 13 residues long. Deletions cut 2 bases from V and 4 bases from J, with 8 bases between. CDR3 sequence reads: CASSYQGAYGYTF. The CDR3 bases are TGTGCCAGCAGTTACCAAGGAGCCTATGGCTACACCTTC.

This sequence joins TRBV27 and TRBJ2-1; 11 nucleotides match TRBD2. J lost 2 bases, V lost 3 bases, and 9 bases had no gene match. Germline CDR1 and CDR2: MNHEY and SMNVEV (reference sequence). The CDR3 runs 18 residues. The DNA of the CDR3 is TGTGCCAGCAGTTTGGTTTCTAGCGGGAGGCCCCCCTACAATGAGCAGTTCTTC. The encoded protein is CASSLVSSGRPPYNEQFF.

The V and J genes are TRBV7-2 and TRBJ2-2; 9 nucleotides align to TRBD2. The germline V gene encodes CDR1 SGHTA and CDR2 FQGNSA. Trimming took 4 bases from V and 4 from J; bases not matched to a gene: 7. The CDR3 has 16 residues. The chain's CDR3 is CASSSWREGITGELFF. CDR3 nucleotides: TGTGCCAGCAGCTCCTGGCGGGAGGGGATCACCGGGGAGCTGTTTTTT.

The chain couples TRBV18 to TRBJ2-7; D may be TRBD1 (6 bases). Deletions cut 3 bases from V and 6 bases from J, with 18 bases between. There are 15 residues in the CDR3. Germline CDR1 reads KGHSH; CDR2 reads LQKENI. CDR3 amino acids: CASSPMTGVGGEQYF. As DNA, the CDR3 is TGTGCCAGCTCACCCATGACAGGCGTAGGCGGCGAGCAGTACTTC.

The chain combines TRBV19 with TRBJ2-2; maybe TRBD1 (6 bases). Germline loops: CDR1 LNHDA, CDR2 SQIVND (reference sequence). The CDR3 is 14 residues long. The V gene lost 6 bases and the J gene lost 6 bases, with 14 bases spanning the gap. The chain's CDR3 is CASSTRQVPGELFF. CDR3 nucleotides: TGTGCCAGTAGCACCCGACAGGTTCCCGGGGAGCTGTTTTTT.

The rearrangement joins TRBV9 to TRBJ2-1, with 8 positions matching TRBD2. In germline, CDR1 is SGDLS, CDR2 YYNGEE. The CDR3 consists of 15 residues. Trimming at V came to 3 bases and at J to 2 bases, leaving 4 bases not matched to a gene. CDR3 residues: CASSATSGAYNEQFF. Written as DNA, the CDR3 is TGTGCCAGCAGCGCCACTAGCGGAGCCTACAATGAGCAGTTCTTC.

The chain has TRBV7-9 and TRBJ2-6; D perhaps matches TRBD1 (5 bases). CDR1 is SEHNR and CDR2 is FQNEAQ in the germline V gene (reference sequence). Trimming took off 5 bases at V and 0 bases at J, with 14 bases between the two ends. The CDR3 spans 17 residues. The CDR3: CASSTNRLSSGANVLTF. Written as DNA, the CDR3 is TGTGCCAGCAGCACAAACAGGCTCAGCTCTGGGGCCAACGTCCTGACTTTC.

The chain couples TRBV11-1 to TRBJ1-2; the D gene is possibly TRBD1 (5 bases). V lost 7 bases and J lost 3, with 21 bases in between. CDR1 and CDR2 from the germline V gene are SGHAT and FQDESV (reference sequence). The CDR3 sequence is 16 residues long. The CDR3 DNA reads as TGTGCCAGCACTCGCGGGACCGAGCGAACCTACTATGGCTACACCTTC. Protein: CASTRGTERTYYGYTF. The variable domain in full, with the rest retrieved from reference TRBV11-1 and TRBJ1-2, is EAEVAQSPRYKITEKSQAVAFWCDPISGHATLYWYRQILGQGPELLVQFQDESVVDDSQLPKDRFSAERLKGVDSTLKIQPAELGDSAMYLCASTRGTERTYYGYTFGSGTRLTVV.

The count of this clone is one. DNA of the CDR3: TGTGCCACCAGTGGGAAGGGGCCGAGCACAGATACGCAGTATTTT. This translates into CATSGKGPSTDTQYF. V usage is TRBV24-1 and J usage is TRBJ2-3, with D perhaps matching TRBD1 (5 bases). This CDR3 is built from 15 residues. In germline, CDR1 is KGHDR, CDR2 SFDVKD. The germline V and J ends were trimmed by 5 bases and 0 bases, with 11 bases remaining between them.

This clone has a handful of counts. The J gene is TRBJ2-3, the V gene TRBV7-2; D possibly corresponds to TRBD2 (6 bases). The CDR3 has 17 amino acids. With 0 bases removed from V and 4 bases from J, the gap between germline ends came to 17 bases. The germline CDR1 and CDR2 sequences are SGHTA and FQGNSA. The CDR3 region has the DNA TGTGCCAGCAGCTTAGCGGGGTGGCGGGGAGGCGCAGATACGCAGTATTTT. Translating gives CASSLAGWRGGADTQYF.

The chain uses TRBV5-1 and TRBJ2-7; 8 positions match TRBD1. Trimming removed 4 bases from V and 4 bases from J; junction bases left unmatched: 10. The CDR3 totals 15 residues. Germline lookup yields CDR1 SGHRS and CDR2 YFSETQ. CDR3 in amino acids: CASSTVGQGQYEQYF. The DNA of the CDR3 is TGCGCCAGCAGCACGGTCGGACAGGGTCAATACGAGCAGTACTTC. The full variable domain, in which reference TRBV5-1 and TRBJ2-7 provide the parts outside the CDR3, is KAGVTQTPRYLIKTRGQQVTLSCSPISGHRSVSWYQQTPGQGLQFLFEYFSETQRNKGNFPGRFSGRQFSNSRSEMNVSTLELGDSALYLCASSTVGQGQYEQYFGPGTRLTVT.

The chain carries TRBV5-6 and TRBJ1-2; 8 nucleotides agree with TRBD1. V gave up 1 base and J gave up 4 bases; unmatched junction bases: 6. Germline-derived CDR1 and CDR2 are SGHDT and YYEEEE. The CDR3 length is 15 residues. CDR3 loop: CASSLLSGGSYGYTF. The CDR3 DNA reads TGTGCCAGCAGCTTGTTGTCAGGGGGCAGCTATGGCTACACCTTC. Drawing the rest from reference TRBV5-6 and TRBJ1-2, the complete variable domain is DAGVTQSPTHLIKTRGQQVTLRCSPKSGHDTVSWYQQALGQGPQFIFQYYEEEERQRGNFPDRFSGHQFPNYSSELNVNALLLGDSALYLCASSLLSGGSYGYTFGSGTRLTVV.

The chain is built from TRBV25-1 and TRBJ2-2; D unresolved. Trimming took 5 bases from V and 1 from J, leaving 5 bases between them. Germline lookup yields CDR1 MGHDK and CDR2 SYGVNS. The CDR3 has 13 amino acids. CDR3 sequence: CASSFGNTGELFF. The CDR3 DNA follows: TGTGCCAGCAGTTTCGGGAACACCGGGGAGCTGTTTTTT. The full variable domain, with the rest looked up from reference TRBV25-1 and TRBJ2-2, is EADIYQTPRYLVIGTGKKITLECSQTMGHDKMYWYQQDPGMELHLIHYSYGVNSTEKGDLSSESTVSRIRTEHFPLTLESARPSHTSQYLCASSFGNTGELFFGEGSRLTVL.

The rearrangement links TRBV14 to TRBJ2-7, with 7 positions matching TRBD2. Trimming took 6 bases from V and 2 from J; bases not matched to a gene: 13. The CDR3 is 16 amino acids. CDR1 and CDR2 from the germline V gene are SGHDN and FVKESK. CDR3 region: CASRLFSWREPYEQYF. CDR3 nucleotide sequence: TGTGCCAGCAGGCTGTTTAGTTGGCGGGAGCCCTACGAGCAGTACTTC.

This clone appeared a single time. V usage is TRBV2 and J usage is TRBJ2-7, with TRBD2 matching 9 bases. The V gene's germline CDR1 is SNHLY and CDR2 FYNNEI. V dropped 5 bases and J dropped 9; count of bases not matched to a gene: 14. This CDR3 comprises 15 residues. This CDR3 reads CASSPSSGVGTGQYF. CDR3 DNA sequence: TGTGCCAGCAGTCCCTCTAGCGGGGTAGGTACTGGGCAGTACTTC.

The V and J genes are TRBV25-1 and TRBJ2-5; maybe TRBD1 (5 bases). In germline, CDR1 is MGHDK, CDR2 SYGVNS. The CDR3 consists of 12 residues. V lost 8 bases and J 5 bases, leaving 12 bases between the germline ends. CDR3 residues: CASADPGETQYF. Written as DNA, the CDR3 is TGTGCCAGCGCTGATCCAGGGGAGACCCAGTACTTC.

This clone was detected once. The rearrangement links TRBV10-3 to TRBJ2-7; TRBD2 matches at 9 bases. The length of the CDR3 is 15 residues. The trim removed 6 bases at V and 1 base at J, leaving 7 bases unmatched. Per the germline V gene, CDR1 is ENHRY and CDR2 is SYGVKD. CDR3 DNA: TGTGCCATCAGCCGCGGTAGCGGGAGTTCCTACGAGCAGTACTTC. This codes for CAISRGSGSSYEQYF.

The rearrangement links TRBV9 to TRBJ2-7, with a possible D match to TRBD2 (6 bases). The CDR3 consists of 12 residues. The germline V gene encodes CDR1 SGDLS and CDR2 YYNGEE. V lost 9 bases and J lost 2, with 12 bases in between. The DNA for the CDR3 is TGTGCCACCCCCGGGAGAACCTACGAGCAGTACTTC. Encoded protein: CATPGRTYEQYF.

The CDR3 protein is CASSFREGGNQPQHF. The CDR3 DNA follows: TGTGCCAGTAGTTTCAGGGAGGGTGGCAATCAGCCCCAGCATTTT. The chain links TRBV19 to TRBJ1-5; D may be TRBD1 (5 bases). The germline gives CDR1 LNHDA, CDR2 SQIVND (reference sequence). The length of the CDR3 is 15 residues. Trimming left V 5 bases short and J 2 bases short, with 13 bases between.

The gene calls are TRBV28 and TRBJ2-1; 8 bases match TRBD2. The length of the CDR3 is 17 residues. CDR1 is MDHEN and CDR2 is SYDVKM in the germline V gene. V was clipped by 6 bases and J by 8 bases; unmatched bases: 18. Here the CDR3 DNA reads TGTGCCAGCAGCCCCAAGTTTCCGCGGGAGGTTAAGGATGAGCAGTTCTTC. Amino acid sequence: CASSPKFPREVKDEQFF. Full variable domain (remainder filled in from reference TRBV28 and TRBJ2-1): DVKVTQSSRYLVKRTGEKVFLECVQDMDHENMFWYRQDPGLGLRLIYFSYDVKMKEKGDIPEGYSVSREKKERFSLILESASTNQTSMYLCASSPKFPREVKDEQFFGPGTRLTVL.

This clone has only one observation. The CDR3 here is CASSLGQGPQYF. The CDR3 DNA follows: TGTGCCAGCAGTTTAGGGCAGGGGCCGCAGTATTTT. V is TRBV28 and J is TRBJ2-3; tentative D call: TRBD1 (6 bases). The CDR3 sequence is 12 residues long. Trimming shortened V by 2 bases and J by 10 bases, and 10 bases separated the two germline ends. Germline CDR1 and CDR2: MDHEN and SYDVKM. Full variable domain (rest looked up from reference TRBV28 and TRBJ2-3): DVKVTQSSRYLVKRTGEKVFLECVQDMDHENMFWYRQDPGLGLRLIYFSYDVKMKEKGDIPEGYSVSREKKERFSLILESASTNQTSMYLCASSLGQGPQYFGPGTRLTVL.

This clone was seen once. The J gene is TRBJ2-5, the V gene TRBV18; TRBD2 aligns across 10 bases. J was trimmed by 6 bases and V by 5 bases; bases with no gene match: 12. The germline V gene encodes CDR1 KGHSH and CDR2 LQKENI. This CDR3 comprises 16 residues. The CDR3 sequence: CASSGLLAGPDQTQYF. In DNA, the CDR3 is TGTGCCAGCTCAGGCCTACTAGCGGGACCCGATCAGACCCAGTACTTC.

J is TRBJ1-1 and V is TRBV10-3; a possible D gene is TRBD1 (5 bases). Per germline, CDR1 ENHRY and CDR2 SYGVKD. Between the trimmed V and J ends, which lost 4 bases and 1 base, there was a span of 7 bases. This CDR3 is 13 amino acids long. DNA of the CDR3: TGTGCCATCAGTGCCACAGGGAACACTGAAGCTTTCTTT. This encodes CAISATGNTEAFF.

The V gene is TRBV3-1 (or the pseudogene TRBV3-2), the J gene TRBJ2-7; no firm D call. The CDR3 sequence is 11 residues long. Between the trimmed V and J ends, which lost 1 base and 7 bases, there was a span of 5 bases. Germline V gene lookup returns CDR1 LGHDT and CDR2 YNNKEL (reference sequence). The DNA for the CDR3 is TGTGCCAGCAGCCAAGTATCGGAGCAGTACTTC. Translated, it gives CASSQVSEQYF.

The chain links TRBV6-5 to TRBJ2-7; tentatively, D is TRBD1 (5 bases). Germline CDR1 MNHEY, CDR2 SVGAGI. The V gene lost 7 bases and the J gene lost 6 bases, with 13 bases spanning the gap. The CDR3 spans 12 residues. The CDR3 here is CASKPQGSEQYF. The CDR3 coding sequence is TGTGCCAGCAAACCTCAGGGATCCGAGCAGTACTTC.

The chain links TRBV6-5 to TRBJ1-2, with TRBD1 matching 7 bases. CDR3 size: 15 residues. V lost 0 bases, J lost 8 bases, and 9 bases stayed unmatched. CDR1 and CDR2 (germline): MNHEY, SVGAGI. The chain's CDR3 is CASSYSNRGAGGYTF. CDR3 DNA: TGTGCCAGCAGTTACTCGAACAGGGGCGCGGGGGGCTACACCTTC.

The chain employs TRBV6-5 and TRBJ2-5, with TRBD1 identical over 8 bases. V gave up 6 bases and J gave up 5 bases; unmatched junction bases: 5. CDR1 and CDR2 from the germline V gene are MNHEY and SVGAGI. CDR3 length: 13 amino acids. The CDR3 sequence is CASSGQGRETQYF. CDR3 in DNA: TGTGCCAGCAGCGGACAGGGTAGGGAGACCCAGTACTTC.

The CDR3 is CAIRKGLSFYEQYF. The CDR3 DNA follows: TGTGCCATCAGAAAGGGACTTTCTTTCTACGAGCAGTACTTC. V gene TRBV10-3 combines with J gene TRBJ2-7; tentatively, D is TRBD2 (6 bases). Germline-derived CDR1 and CDR2 are ENHRY and SYGVKD. Trimming took 6 bases from V and 3 from J, leaving 15 bases between them. This CDR3 is built from 14 residues.

This chain connects TRBV28 to TRBJ2-7; D may be TRBD2 (5 bases). CDR1 and CDR2 (germline): MDHEN, SYDVKM. V lost 3 bases and J 7 bases, leaving 13 bases between the germline ends. The CDR3 runs to 13 residues. The CDR3 DNA reads as TGTGCCAGCAGTTTGAACCCCGGGATTGAGCAGTACTTC. It encodes CASSLNPGIEQYF.

The rearrangement uses TRBV6-5 and TRBJ2-7; 11 bases align to TRBD1. V lost 8 bases and J lost 6; bases outside the gene matches: 9. Germline CDR1 is MNHEY and CDR2 is SVGAGI. CDR3 length equals 14 residues. CDR3 DNA: TGTGCCAGCGGAGGGGACAGGGGGGTCGGCGAGCAGTACTTC. This gives the protein CASGGDRGVGEQYF.